This TCR beta chain was retrieved from a study of blood T cell dynamics during melanoma immunotherapy. At the level of the study: Metastatic melanoma patients received first-line pembrolizumab or nivolumab plus ipilimumab.

On this clone: Its target is unknown.

General observations from the study: At W3, later disease-control patients showed bifurcated PBMC repertoire changes, unlike progressors.

Germline CDR1 is LGHNA and CDR2 is YNFKEQ. V lost 5 bases, J lost 0 bases, and 2 bases lay in between. This CDR3 is 13 amino acids long. Time point denoted: week 3, after first cycle of checkpoint inhibitor. Libraries were prepared by immunoSEQ multiplex PCR; TCRdb keeps only in-frame clonotypes and omits some of them. The sample has about 7,600 clones, around nine tenths seen once; the top ten hold about 2.3%. Sequencing was performed on blood, taken from a patient treated with checkpoint blockade. This sequence joins TRBV4-2 and TRBJ2-6, with no clear D. This TCR derives from a human donor with melanoma. The CDR3: CASSFSGANVLTF. CDR3 DNA sequence: TGTGCCAGCAGCTTCTCTGGGGCCAACGTCCTGACTTTC.